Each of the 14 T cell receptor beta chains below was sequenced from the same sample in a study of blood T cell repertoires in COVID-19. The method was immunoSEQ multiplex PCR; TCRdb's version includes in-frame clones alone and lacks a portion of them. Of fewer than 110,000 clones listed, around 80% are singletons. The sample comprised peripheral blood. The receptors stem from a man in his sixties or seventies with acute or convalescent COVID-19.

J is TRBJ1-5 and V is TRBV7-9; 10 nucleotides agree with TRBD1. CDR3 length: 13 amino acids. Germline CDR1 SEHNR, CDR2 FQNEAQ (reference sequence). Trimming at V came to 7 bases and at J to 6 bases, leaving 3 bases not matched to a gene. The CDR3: CASTRTGGQPQHF. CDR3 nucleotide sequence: TGTGCCAGCACCCGGACAGGGGGTCAGCCCCAGCATTTT.

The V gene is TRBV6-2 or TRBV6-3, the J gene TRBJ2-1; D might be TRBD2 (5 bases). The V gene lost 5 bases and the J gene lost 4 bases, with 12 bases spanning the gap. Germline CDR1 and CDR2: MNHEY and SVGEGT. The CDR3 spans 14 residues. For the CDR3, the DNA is TGTGCCAGCAGTCCCAGCGGCGTTTACAATGAGCAGTTCTTC. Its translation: CASSPSGVYNEQFF.

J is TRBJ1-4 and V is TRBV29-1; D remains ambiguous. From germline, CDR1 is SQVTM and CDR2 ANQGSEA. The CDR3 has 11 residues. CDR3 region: CTGGSREKLFF. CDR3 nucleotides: TGCACGGGAGGGTCTAGGGAAAAACTGTTTTTT.

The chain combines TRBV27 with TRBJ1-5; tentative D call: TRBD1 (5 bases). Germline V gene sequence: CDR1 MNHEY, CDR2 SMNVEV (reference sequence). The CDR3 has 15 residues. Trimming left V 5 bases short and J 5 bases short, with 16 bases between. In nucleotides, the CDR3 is TGTGCCAGCAGTGGCGGGACGAATCATTATCAGCCCCAGCATTTT. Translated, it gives CASSGGTNHYQPQHF.

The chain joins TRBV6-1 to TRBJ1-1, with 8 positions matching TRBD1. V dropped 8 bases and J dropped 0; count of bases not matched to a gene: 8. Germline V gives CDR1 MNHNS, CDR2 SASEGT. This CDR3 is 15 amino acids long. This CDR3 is CASSRGRLLNTEAFF. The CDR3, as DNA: TGTGCCAGCTCCAGGGGGCGATTACTGAACACTGAAGCTTTCTTT.

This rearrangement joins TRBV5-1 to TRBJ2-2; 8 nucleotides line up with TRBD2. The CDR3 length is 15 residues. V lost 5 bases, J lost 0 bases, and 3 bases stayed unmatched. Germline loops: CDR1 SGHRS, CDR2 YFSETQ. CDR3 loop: CASRLSGTNTGELFF. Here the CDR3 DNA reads TGCGCCAGCAGGCTTAGCGGGACGAACACCGGGGAGCTGTTTTTT. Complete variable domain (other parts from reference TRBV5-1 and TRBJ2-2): KAGVTQTPRYLIKTRGQQVTLSCSPISGHRSVSWYQQTPGQGLQFLFEYFSETQRNKGNFPGRFSGRQFSNSRSEMNVSTLELGDSALYLCASRLSGTNTGELFFGEGSRLTVL.

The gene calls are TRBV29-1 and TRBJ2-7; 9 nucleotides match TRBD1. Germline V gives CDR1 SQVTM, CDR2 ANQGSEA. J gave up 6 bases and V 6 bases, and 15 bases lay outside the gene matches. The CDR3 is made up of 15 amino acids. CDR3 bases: TGCAGCGTCACCGGGACAGGGTCGGTCAATGGCGAGCAGTACTTC. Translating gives CSVTGTGSVNGEQYF.

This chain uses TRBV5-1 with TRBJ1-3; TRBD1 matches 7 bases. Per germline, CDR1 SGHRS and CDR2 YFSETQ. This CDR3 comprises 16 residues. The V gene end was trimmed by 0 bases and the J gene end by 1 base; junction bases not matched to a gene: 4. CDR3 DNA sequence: TGCGCCAGCAGCTTGGGACAGGGTGGTTCTGGAAACACCATATATTTT. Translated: CASSLGQGGSGNTIYF.

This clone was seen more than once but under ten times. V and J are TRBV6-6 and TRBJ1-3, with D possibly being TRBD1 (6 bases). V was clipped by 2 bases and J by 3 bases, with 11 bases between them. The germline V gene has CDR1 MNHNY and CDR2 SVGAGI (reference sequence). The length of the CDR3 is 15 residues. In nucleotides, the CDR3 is TGTGCCAGCAGTTACCCAGGGACACTTGGAAACACCATATATTTT. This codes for CASSYPGTLGNTIYF.

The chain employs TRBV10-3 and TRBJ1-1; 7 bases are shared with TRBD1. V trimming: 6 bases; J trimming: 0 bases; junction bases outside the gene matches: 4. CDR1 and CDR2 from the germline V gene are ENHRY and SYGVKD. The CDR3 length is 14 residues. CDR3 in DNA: TGTGCCATCAGCTCCGGGACAGTGAACACTGAAGCTTTCTTT. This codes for CAISSGTVNTEAFF.

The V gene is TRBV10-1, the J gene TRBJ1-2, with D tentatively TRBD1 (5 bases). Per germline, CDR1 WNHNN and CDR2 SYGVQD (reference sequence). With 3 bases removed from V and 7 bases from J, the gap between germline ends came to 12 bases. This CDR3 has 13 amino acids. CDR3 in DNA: TGCGCCAGCAGTGATGGGGCAGGACGTGGCTACACCTTC. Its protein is CASSDGAGRGYTF.

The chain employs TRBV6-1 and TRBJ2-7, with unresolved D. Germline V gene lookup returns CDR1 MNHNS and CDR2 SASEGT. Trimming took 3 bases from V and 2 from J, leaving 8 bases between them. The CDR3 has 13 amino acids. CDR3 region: CASSDTPAYEQYF. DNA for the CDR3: TGTGCCAGCAGTGACACACCAGCCTACGAGCAGTACTTC.

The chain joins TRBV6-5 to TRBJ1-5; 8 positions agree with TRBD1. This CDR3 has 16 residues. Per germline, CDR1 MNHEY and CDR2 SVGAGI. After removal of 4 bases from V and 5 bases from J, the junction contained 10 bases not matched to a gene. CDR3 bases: TGTGCCAGCAGTTCAACCCGACAGGGGTATGATCAGCCCCAGCATTTT. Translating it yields CASSSTRQGYDQPQHF.

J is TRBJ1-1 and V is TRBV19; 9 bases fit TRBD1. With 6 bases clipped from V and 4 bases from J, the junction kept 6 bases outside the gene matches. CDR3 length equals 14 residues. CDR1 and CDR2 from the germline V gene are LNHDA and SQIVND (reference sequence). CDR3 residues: CASSQDRGPTEAFF. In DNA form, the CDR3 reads TGTGCCAGTAGCCAGGACAGGGGACCCACTGAAGCTTTCTTT.